This TCR beta chain came from a study of early T cells in non-severe SARS-CoV-2 infection. Study summary: The chains were unpaired, and the sequenced material was bulk RNA from unsorted whole blood.

The trim removed 4 bases at V and 0 bases at J, leaving 3 bases unmatched. The germline V gene has CDR1 SQVTM and CDR2 ANQGSEA. The CDR3 sequence is 13 residues long. Tagging with unique molecular identifiers was applied to individual cDNA molecules. One entry per CDR3 protein, called by TCRdb with MiXCR from the 5' RACE reads. The sample has about 56,000 distinct CDR3 sequences, roughly 16% seen once. The sample in question was whole blood, obtained at baseline. This receptor was identified in an adult who was a healthcare worker with PCR-confirmed SARS-CoV-2 infection or an uninfected control (not recorded which). The chain recombines TRBV29-1 with TRBJ2-7; 7 bases align to TRBD2. DNA of the CDR3: TGCAGCGTTGGGGGGGGAAGCTCCTACGAGCAGTACTTC. It translates to CSVGGGSSYEQYF.